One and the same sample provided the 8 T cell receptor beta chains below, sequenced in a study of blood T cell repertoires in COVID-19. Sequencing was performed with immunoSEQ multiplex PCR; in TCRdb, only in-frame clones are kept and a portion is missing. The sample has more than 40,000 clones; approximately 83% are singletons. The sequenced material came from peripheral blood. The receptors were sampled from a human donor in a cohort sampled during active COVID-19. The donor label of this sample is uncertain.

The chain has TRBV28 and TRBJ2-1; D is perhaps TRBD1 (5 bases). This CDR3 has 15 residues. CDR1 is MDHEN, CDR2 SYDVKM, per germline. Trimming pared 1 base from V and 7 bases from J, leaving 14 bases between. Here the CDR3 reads CASSLSGKFGNEQFF. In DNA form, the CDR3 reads TGTGCCAGCAGTTTATCAGGGAAATTCGGAAATGAGCAGTTCTTC.

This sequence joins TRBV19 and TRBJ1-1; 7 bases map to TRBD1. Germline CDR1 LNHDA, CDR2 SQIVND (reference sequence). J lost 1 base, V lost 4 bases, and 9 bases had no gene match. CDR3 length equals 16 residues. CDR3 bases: TGTGCCAGTAGTACCTCTCACAGGGGACCGAACACTGAAGCTTTCTTT. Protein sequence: CASSTSHRGPNTEAFF.

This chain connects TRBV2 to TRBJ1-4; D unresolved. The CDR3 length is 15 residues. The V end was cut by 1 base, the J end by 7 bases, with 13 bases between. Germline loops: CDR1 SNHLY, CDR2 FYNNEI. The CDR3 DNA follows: TGTGCCAGCAGTGAAGACCAGGTACCTCTTGAAAAACTGTTTTTT. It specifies CASSEDQVPLEKLFF.

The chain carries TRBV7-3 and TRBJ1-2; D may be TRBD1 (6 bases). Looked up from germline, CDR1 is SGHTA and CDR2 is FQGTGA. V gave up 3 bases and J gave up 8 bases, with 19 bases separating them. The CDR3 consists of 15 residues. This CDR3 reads CASSFSTGGSSGYTF. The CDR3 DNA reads TGTGCCAGCAGCTTTTCGACAGGAGGTTCGTCGGGCTACACCTTC.

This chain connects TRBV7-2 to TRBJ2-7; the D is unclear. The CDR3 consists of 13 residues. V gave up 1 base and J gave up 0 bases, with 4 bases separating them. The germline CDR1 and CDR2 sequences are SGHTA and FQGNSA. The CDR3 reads CASSLGASYEQYF. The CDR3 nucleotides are TGTGCCAGCAGCTTAGGGGCCTCCTACGAGCAGTACTTC.

The CDR3 DNA reads TGCGCCAGCAGCCGCGGAGTAGACAGGGCCGGTGGGACTGAAGCTTTCTTT. Translation gives CASSRGVDRAGGTEAFF. The genes are TRBV4-1 and TRBJ1-1, with TRBD1 matching over 7 bases. CDR1 and CDR2 from the germline V gene are MGHRA and YSYEKL. The V gene end was trimmed by 4 bases and the J gene end by 5 bases; junction bases not matched to a gene: 16. The CDR3 runs to 17 residues.

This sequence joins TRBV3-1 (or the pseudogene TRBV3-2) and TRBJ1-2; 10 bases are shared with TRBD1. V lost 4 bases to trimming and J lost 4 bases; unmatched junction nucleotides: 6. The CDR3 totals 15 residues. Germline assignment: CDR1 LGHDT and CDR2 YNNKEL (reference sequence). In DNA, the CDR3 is TGTGCCAGCAGCCTGAAAGGGACAGGGGTCTATGGCTACACCTTC. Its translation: CASSLKGTGVYGYTF.

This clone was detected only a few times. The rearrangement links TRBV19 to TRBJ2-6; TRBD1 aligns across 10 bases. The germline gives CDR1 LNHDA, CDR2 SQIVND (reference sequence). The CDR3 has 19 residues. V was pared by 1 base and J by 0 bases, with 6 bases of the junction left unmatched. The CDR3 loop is CASSIGRQGAFSGANVLTF. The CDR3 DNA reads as TGTGCCAGTAGTATAGGGAGACAGGGGGCTTTCTCTGGGGCCAACGTCCTGACTTTC.